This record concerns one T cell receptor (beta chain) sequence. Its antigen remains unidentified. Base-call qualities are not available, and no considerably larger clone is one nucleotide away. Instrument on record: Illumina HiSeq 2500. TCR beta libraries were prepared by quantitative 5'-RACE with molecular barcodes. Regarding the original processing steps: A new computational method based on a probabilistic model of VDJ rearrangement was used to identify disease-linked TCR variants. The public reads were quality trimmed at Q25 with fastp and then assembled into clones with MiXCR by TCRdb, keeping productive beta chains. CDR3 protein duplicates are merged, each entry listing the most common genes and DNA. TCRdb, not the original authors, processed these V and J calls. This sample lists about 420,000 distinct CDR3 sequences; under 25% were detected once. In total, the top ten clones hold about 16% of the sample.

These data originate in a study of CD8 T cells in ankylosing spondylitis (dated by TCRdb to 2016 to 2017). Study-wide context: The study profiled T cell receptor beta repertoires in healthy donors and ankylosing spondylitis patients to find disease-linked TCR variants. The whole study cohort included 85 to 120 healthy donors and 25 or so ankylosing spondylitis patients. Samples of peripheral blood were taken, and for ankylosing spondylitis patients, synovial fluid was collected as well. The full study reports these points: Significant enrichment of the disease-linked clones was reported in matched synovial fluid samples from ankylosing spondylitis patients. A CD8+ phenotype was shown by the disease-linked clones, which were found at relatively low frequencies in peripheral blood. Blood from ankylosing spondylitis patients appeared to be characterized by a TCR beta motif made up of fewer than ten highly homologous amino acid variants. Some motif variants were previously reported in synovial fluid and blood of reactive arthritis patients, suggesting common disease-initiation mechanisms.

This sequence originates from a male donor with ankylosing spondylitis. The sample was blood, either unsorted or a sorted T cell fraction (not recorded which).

The DNA reads as follows: TGTGCCAGCAGCGTAGCTTCAGAGGGGGTGGCTTTCTTT. Its translation is CASSVASEGVAFF. The chain couples TRBV9 to TRBJ1-1; TRBD1 is a possible D gene, resting on 6 matching bases. Including the terminal cysteine and phenylalanine, the CDR3 comprises 13 residues. Only the CDR3 DNA stays, 39 bases, in frame from base 1. V and J lose 0 bases and 11 bases, and a span of 14 bases separates them. The germline V gene gives CDR1 as SGDLS and CDR2 as YYNGEE. Beyond the CDR3, the reference TRBV9 and TRBJ1-1 genes provide the residues; the full variable domain reads: DSGVTQTPKHLITATGQRVTLRCSPRSGDLSVYWYQQSLDQGLQFLIQYYNGEERAKGNILERFSAQQFPDLHSELNLSSLELGDSALYFCASSVASEGVAFFGQGTRLTVV.